The 3 T cell receptor beta chains given below trace back to one sample, sequenced in a study of vaccination effects on CD4 cells after COVID-19. Sequencing was performed with immunoSEQ multiplex PCR; in TCRdb, only in-frame clones are kept and a portion is missing. This table holds around 40,000 clones, approximately 72% found once. Sequencing was preceded by expansion of antigen-specific CD4+ T cells with viral peptide pools in the ViraFEST assay. Once cultured for 9 to 11 days, the cells underwent separation to obtain CD4+ T cells. Infection dated between March and December 2020, before the Alpha, Beta and Delta variants reached the United States. Their antigen targets remain unknown. The sample was CD4+ T cells from PBMCs cultured with a peptide pool, taken before COVID-19 vaccination. The receptors originated from a human donor who had a prior SARS-CoV-2 infection.

The chain is built from TRBV5-4 and TRBJ2-7; 9 bases align to TRBD2. The CDR3 has 15 residues. Germline V lookup: CDR1 SGHNT, CDR2 YYREEE (reference sequence). V shed 0 bases and J 7 bases; nucleotides not matched to a gene: 8. CDR3 coding DNA: TGTGCCAGCAGCTTGGCAGGCGGGAGGGCACGGGAGCAGTACTTC. Amino acids: CASSLAGGRAREQYF.

A few counts support this clone. The gene calls are TRBV12-5 and TRBJ2-2; D is perhaps TRBD2 (6 bases). CDR1 is LGHNT, CDR2 FRNRAP, per germline. V shed 1 base and J shed 0 bases, with 12 bases lying between them. This CDR3 comprises 17 residues. The chain's CDR3 is CASGLGAGTSNTGELFF. The CDR3 bases are TGTGCTAGTGGTTTGGGCGCCGGGACTTCGAACACCGGGGAGCTGTTTTTT.

The gene calls are TRBV12-3 or TRBV12-4 and TRBJ2-6; D gene unclear. This CDR3 spans 13 amino acids. Trimming shortened V by 8 bases and J by 0 bases, and 5 bases separated the two germline ends. The CDR3 here is CASSSSGANVLTF. Here the CDR3 DNA reads TGTGCCAGCTCTAGCTCTGGGGCCAACGTCCTGACTTTC.